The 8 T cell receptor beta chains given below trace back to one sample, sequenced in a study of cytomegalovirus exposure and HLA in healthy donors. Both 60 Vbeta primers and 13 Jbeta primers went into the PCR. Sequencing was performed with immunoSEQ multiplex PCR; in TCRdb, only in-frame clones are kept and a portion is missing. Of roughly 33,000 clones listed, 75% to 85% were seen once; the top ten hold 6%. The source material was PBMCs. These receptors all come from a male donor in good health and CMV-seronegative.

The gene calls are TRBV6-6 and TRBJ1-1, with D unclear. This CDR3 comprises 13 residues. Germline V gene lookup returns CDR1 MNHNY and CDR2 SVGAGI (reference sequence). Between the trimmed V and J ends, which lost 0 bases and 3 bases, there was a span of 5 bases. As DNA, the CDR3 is TGTGCCAGCAGTTACTCCCTTCACACTGAAGCTTTCTTT. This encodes CASSYSLHTEAFF.

CDR3 DNA sequence: TGCAGCGTTCTGGGGACAGGTAGCGGCGAGCAGTACTTC. Translating it yields CSVLGTGSGEQYF. The rearrangement joins TRBV29-1 to TRBJ2-7; 8 positions agree with TRBD1. V shed 5 bases and J 6 bases; nucleotides not matched to a gene: 9. CDR1 SQVTM and CDR2 ANQGSEA come from the germline V gene. The CDR3 covers 13 residues.

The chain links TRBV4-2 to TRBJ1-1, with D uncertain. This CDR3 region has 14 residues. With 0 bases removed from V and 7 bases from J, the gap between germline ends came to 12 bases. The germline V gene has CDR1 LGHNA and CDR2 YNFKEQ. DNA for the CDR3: TGTGCCAGCAGCCAAGAAGTAGGCGGAAGTGAAGCTTTCTTT. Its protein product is CASSQEVGGSEAFF.

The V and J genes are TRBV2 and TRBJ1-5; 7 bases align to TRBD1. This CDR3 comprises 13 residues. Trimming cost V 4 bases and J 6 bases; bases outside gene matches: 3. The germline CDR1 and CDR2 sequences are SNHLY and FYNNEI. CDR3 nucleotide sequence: TGTGCCAGCAGTGGACAGGGAGGTCAGCCCCAGCATTTT. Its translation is CASSGQGGQPQHF.

Here the CDR3 reads CASRLGQGDQPQHF. DNA of the CDR3: TGTGCCAGCAGACTCGGACAGGGAGATCAGCCCCAGCATTTT. This chain links TRBV13 with TRBJ1-5; TRBD1 aligns across 8 bases. The CDR3 totals 14 residues. CDR1 and CDR2 from the germline V gene are PRHDT and FYEKMQ (reference sequence). V gave up 6 bases and J gave up 5 bases; unmatched junction bases: 6.

CDR3 DNA: TGTGCCAGCAGTCCTCAGACTAACAGCAATGAGCAGTTCTTC. It is translated as CASSPQTNSNEQFF. The chain has TRBV6-4 and TRBJ2-1, with D possibly TRBD2 on 5 matching bases. Germline V lookup: CDR1 MRHNA, CDR2 SNTAGT. The CDR3 is 14 residues long. Trimming removed 5 bases from V and 6 bases from J, with 14 bases in between.

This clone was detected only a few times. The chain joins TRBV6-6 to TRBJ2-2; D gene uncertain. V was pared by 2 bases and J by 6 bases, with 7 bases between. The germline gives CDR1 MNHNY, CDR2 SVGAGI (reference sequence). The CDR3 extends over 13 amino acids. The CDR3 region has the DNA TGTGCCAGCAGTTACGGTTTAGCCGGGGAGCTGTTTTTT. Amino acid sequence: CASSYGLAGELFF.

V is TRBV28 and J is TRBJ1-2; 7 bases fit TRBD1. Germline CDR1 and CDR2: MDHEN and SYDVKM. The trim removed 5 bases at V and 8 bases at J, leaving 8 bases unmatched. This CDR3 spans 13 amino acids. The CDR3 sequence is CASSPDRLRGYTF. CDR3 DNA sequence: TGTGCCAGCAGTCCGGACAGGCTGCGGGGCTACACCTTC.